This TCR beta chain was found in a study of T cells after yellow fever vaccination. Findings and limits, study-wide: Among primary-vaccination clones, most reappeared after the booster, at about 95% for CD4 and roughly 88% for CD8. Though it reached lower strength, the secondary response hit its peak faster, day 5 versus 15. Contaminating bulk clonotypes could be abundant in FACS-sorted repertoires.

With respect to this clonotype: The antigen remains unidentified.

Each CDR3 protein is one row after TCRdb ran MiXCR on the 5' RACE reads. The sample consists of approximately 450,000 distinct CDR3 sequences, around 19% of them appearing once. The input for sequencing was PBMCs, taken before the yellow fever booster vaccination. The source is a man aged 18 to 30 who received the YFV17D yellow fever vaccine.

The CDR3 sequence: CASSLRTIGSPLHF. CDR3 DNA sequence: TGTGCCAGCAGTTTAAGGACCATCGGATCACCCCTCCACTTT. This rearrangement joins TRBV12-3 or TRBV12-4 to TRBJ1-6; D is uncertain. Deletions cut 2 bases from V and 10 bases from J, with 12 bases between. This CDR3 has 14 residues.